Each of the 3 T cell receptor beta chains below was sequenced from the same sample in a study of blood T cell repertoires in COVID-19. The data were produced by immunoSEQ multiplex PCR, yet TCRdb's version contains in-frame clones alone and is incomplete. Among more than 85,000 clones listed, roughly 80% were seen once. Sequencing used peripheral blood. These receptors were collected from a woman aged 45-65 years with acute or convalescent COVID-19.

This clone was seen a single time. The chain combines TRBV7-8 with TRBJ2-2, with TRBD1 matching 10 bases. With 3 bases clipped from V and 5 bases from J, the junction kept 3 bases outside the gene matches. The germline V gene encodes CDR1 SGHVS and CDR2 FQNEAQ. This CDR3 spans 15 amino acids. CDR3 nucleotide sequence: TGTGCCAGCAGCTTCCGACAGGGGGCTACCGGGGAGCTGTTTTTT. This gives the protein CASSFRQGATGELFF.

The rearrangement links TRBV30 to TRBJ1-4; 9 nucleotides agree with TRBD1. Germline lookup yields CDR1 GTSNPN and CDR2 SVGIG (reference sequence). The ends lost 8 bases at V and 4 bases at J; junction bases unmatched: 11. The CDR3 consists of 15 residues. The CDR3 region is CAGQEDRGFNEKLFF. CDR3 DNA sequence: TGTGCCGGCCAGGAAGACAGGGGGTTTAATGAAAAACTGTTTTTT.

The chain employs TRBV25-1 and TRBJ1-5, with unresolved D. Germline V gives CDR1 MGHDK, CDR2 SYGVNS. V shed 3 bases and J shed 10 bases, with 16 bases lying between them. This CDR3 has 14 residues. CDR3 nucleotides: TGTGCCAGCAGTGAGGGTATTAGGACTTCTCCCCAGCATTTT. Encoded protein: CASSEGIRTSPQHF.